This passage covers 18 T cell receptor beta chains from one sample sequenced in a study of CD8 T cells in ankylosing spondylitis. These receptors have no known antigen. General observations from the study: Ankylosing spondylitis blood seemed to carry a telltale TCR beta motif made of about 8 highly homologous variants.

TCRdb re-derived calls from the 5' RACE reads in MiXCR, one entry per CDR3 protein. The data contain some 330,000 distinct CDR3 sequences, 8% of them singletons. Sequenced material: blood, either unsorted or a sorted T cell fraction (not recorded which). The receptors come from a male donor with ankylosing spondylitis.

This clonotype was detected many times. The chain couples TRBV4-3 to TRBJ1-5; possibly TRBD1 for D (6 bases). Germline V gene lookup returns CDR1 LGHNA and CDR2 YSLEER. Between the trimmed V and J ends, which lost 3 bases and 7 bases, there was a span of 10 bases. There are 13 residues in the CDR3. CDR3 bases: TGCGCCAGCAGCCAGAACAGGGACCAGCCCCAGCATTTT. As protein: CASSQNRDQPQHF.

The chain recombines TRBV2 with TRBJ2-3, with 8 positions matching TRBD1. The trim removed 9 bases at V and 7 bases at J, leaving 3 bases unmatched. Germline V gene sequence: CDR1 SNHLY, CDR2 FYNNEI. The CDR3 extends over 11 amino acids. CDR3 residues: CARRTGHTQYF. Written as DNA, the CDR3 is TGTGCCAGGAGGACAGGGCATACGCAGTATTTT.

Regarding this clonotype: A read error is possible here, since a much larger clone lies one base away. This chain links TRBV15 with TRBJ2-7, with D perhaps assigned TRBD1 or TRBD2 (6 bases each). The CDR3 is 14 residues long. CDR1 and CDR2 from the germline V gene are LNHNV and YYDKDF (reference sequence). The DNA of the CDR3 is TGTGCCACCAGCAGAGATCTAGGGGGGTACGAGGAGTACTTC. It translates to CATSRDLGGYEEYF.

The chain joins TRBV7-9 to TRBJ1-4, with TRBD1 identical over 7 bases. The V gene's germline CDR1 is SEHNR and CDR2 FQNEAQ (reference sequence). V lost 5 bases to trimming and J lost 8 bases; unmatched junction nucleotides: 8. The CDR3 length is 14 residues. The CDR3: CASSTRQGGEKLFF. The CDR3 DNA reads TGTGCCAGCAGCACCAGACAGGGTGGCGAAAAACTGTTTTTT.

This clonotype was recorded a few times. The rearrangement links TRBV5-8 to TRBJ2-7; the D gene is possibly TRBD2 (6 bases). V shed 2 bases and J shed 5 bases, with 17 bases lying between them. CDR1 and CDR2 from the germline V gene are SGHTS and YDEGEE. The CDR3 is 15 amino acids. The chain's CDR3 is CASSFIAGSSNEQYF. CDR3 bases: TGTGCCAGCAGCTTCATCGCGGGATCTTCGAACGAGCAGTACTTC.

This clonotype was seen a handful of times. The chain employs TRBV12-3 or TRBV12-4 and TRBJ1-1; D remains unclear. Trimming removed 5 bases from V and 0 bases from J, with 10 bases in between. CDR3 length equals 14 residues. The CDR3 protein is CASSNSRMNTEAFF. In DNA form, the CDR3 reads TGTGCCAGCAGTAACTCCAGGATGAACACTGAAGCTTTCTTT.

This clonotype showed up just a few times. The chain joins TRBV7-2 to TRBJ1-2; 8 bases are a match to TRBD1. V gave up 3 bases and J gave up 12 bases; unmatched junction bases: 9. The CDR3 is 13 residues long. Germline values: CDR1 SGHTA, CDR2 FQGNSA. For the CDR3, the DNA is TGTGCCAGCAGCTTTCCAGGGGGCGCAGGCCACACCTTC. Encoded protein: CASSFPGGAGHTF.

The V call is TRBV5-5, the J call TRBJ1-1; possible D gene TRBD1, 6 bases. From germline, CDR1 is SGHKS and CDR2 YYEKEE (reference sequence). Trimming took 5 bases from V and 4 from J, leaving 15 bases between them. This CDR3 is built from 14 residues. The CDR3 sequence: CASRVQGRGTEAFF. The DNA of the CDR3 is TGTGCCAGCAGGGTACAGGGACGGGGCACTGAAGCTTTCTTT.

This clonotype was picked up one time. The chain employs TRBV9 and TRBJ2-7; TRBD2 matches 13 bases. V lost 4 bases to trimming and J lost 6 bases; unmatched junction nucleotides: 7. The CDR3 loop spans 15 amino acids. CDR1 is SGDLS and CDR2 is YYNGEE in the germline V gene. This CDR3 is CASSTGTSGTSEQYF. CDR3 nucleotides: TGTGCCAGCAGCACCGGGACTAGCGGGACTAGCGAGCAGTACTTC.

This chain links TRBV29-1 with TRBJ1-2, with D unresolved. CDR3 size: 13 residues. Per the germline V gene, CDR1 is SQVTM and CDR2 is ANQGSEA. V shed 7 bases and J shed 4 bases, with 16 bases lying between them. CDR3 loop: CSAFDTAAYGYTF. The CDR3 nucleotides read TGCAGCGCCTTTGACACGGCTGCCTATGGCTACACCTTC. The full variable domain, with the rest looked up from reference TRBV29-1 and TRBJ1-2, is SAVISQKPSRDICQRGTSLTIQCQVDSQVTMMFWYRQQPGQSLTLIATANQGSEATYESGFVIDKFPISRPNLTFSTLTVSNMSPEDSSIYLCSAFDTAAYGYTFGSGTRLTVV.

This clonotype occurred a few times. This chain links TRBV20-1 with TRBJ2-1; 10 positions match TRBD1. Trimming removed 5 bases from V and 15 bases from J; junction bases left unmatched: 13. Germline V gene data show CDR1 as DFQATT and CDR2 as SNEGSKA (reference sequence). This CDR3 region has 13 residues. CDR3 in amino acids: CSAAPTGQGGMFF. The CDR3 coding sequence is TGCAGTGCTGCTCCCACCGGACAGGGGGGGATGTTCTTC.

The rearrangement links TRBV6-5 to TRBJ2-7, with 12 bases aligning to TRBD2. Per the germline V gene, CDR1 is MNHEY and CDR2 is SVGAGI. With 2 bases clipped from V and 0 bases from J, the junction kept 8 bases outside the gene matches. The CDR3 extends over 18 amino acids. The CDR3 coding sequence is TGTGCCAGCAGTTACCTGACTAGCGGGAGCTTTTTCTCCTACGAGCAGTACTTC. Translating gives CASSYLTSGSFFSYEQYF.

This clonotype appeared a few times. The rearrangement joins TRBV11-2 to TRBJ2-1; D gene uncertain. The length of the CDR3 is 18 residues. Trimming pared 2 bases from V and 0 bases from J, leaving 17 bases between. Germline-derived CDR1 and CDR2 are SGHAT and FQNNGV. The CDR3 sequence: CASSLRPPWSRSYNEQFF. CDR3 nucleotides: TGTGCCAGCAGCTTACGTCCTCCGTGGAGCCGCTCCTACAATGAGCAGTTCTTC.

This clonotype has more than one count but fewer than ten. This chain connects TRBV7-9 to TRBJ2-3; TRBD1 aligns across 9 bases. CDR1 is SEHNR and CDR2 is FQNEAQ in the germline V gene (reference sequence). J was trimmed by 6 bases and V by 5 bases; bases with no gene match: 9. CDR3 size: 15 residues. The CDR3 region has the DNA TGTGCCAGCAGCACCCGGGACAGGGAGGTGGATACGCAGTATTTT. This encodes CASSTRDREVDTQYF.

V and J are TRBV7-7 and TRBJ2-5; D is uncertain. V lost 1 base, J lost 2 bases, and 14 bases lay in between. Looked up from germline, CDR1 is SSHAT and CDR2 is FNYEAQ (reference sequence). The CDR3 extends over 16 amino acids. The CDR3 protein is CASSLGRLVGQETQYF. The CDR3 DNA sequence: TGTGCCAGCAGCTTAGGCCGCCTAGTAGGTCAAGAGACCCAGTACTTC.

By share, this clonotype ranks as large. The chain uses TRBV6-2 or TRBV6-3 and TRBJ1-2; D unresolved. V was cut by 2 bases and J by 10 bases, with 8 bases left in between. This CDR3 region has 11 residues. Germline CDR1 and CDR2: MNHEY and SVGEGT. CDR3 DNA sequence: TGTGCCAGCAGTTACGGGCAGTACTACACCTTC. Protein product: CASSYGQYYTF.

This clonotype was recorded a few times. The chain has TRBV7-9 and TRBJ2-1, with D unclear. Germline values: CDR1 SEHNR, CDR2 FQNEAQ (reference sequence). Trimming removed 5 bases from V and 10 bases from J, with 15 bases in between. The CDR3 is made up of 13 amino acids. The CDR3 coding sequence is TGTGCCAGCAGCGCCGTTCTAGGGTTCGAGCAGTTCTTC. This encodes CASSAVLGFEQFF.

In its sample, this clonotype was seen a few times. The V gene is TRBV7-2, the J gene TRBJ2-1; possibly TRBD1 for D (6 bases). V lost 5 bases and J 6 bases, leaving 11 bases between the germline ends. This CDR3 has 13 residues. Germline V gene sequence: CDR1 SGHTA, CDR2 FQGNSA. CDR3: CASSPLGGNEQFF. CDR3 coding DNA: TGTGCCAGCAGCCCGTTAGGGGGCAATGAGCAGTTCTTC.